The 15 T cell receptor beta chains listed next were all sequenced from one sample in a study of low-dose radiotherapy and immunotherapy resistance in tumors. Gene-specific TRAV and TRBV primers were used for first-strand cDNA, covering alpha and beta chains. The authors ran around 19 PCR cycles to amplify TCRs with a constant-region primer and V-primer adapter. TCRdb re-analysed the reads in MiXCR, keeping a single row per CDR3 protein. The repertoire consists of tens of thousands of distinct CDR3 sequences, with 31% occurring once and the leading ten covering around 3.5%. Described time point: before trial treatment. The source was PBMCs, collected before treatment. All receptors come from a male donor with gallbladder cancer.

This clonotype occurred many times. The chain combines TRBV20-1 with TRBJ2-7; D tentatively reads TRBD1 or TRBD2 (6 bases each). V dropped 6 bases and J dropped 0 bases, with 15 bases sitting between them. Germline CDR1 reads DFQATT; CDR2 reads SNEGSKA (reference sequence). The CDR3 runs 14 residues. The chain's CDR3 is CSAIQGGSSYEQYF. Here the CDR3 DNA reads TGCAGTGCAATACAGGGAGGCAGCTCCTACGAGCAGTACTTC.

The chain is built from TRBV5-1 and TRBJ1-4; D perhaps matches TRBD1 (5 bases). The CDR3 extends over 16 amino acids. The germline CDR1 and CDR2 sequences are SGHRS and YFSETQ. Between the trimmed V and J ends, which lost 4 bases and 0 bases, there was a span of 13 bases. The CDR3 nucleotides read TGCGCCAGCAGCCTCGGCCGACAGTCAACTAATGAAAAACTGTTTTTT. Its protein is CASSLGRQSTNEKLFF. The whole variable domain, remainder taken from reference TRBV5-1 and TRBJ1-4, is KAGVTQTPRYLIKTRGQQVTLSCSPISGHRSVSWYQQTPGQGLQFLFEYFSETQRNKGNFPGRFSGRQFSNSRSEMNVSTLELGDSALYLCASSLGRQSTNEKLFFGSGTQLSVL.

The chain uses TRBV7-2 and TRBJ2-1; D might be TRBD2 (7 bases). This CDR3 is built from 14 residues. From germline, CDR1 is SGHTA and CDR2 FQGNSA. Trimming cost V 0 bases and J 12 bases, with 15 bases left between them. The CDR3: CASSLALGGGRQFF. As DNA, the CDR3 is TGTGCCAGCAGCTTAGCGCTAGGGGGGGGACGGCAGTTCTTC.

This clonotype was seen a few times. V is TRBV5-6 and J is TRBJ2-1; the match to TRBD2 covers 9 bases. CDR1 is SGHDT, CDR2 YYEEEE, per germline. Trimming removed 4 bases from V and 9 bases from J; junction bases left unmatched: 11. The CDR3 has 15 residues. DNA for the CDR3: TGTGCCAGCAGCATCGGGACTAGCCCAGGGAGTGAGCAGTTCTTC. Its translation: CASSIGTSPGSEQFF.

This clonotype is a singleton in its sample. The J gene is TRBJ1-1, the V gene TRBV6-2 or TRBV6-3; no reliable D call. CDR3 length equals 14 residues. Germline CDR1 reads MNHEY; CDR2 reads SVGEGT. V gave up 0 bases and J gave up 4 bases, with 9 bases separating them. CDR3 protein: CASSYSRALTEAFF. The CDR3 bases are TGTGCCAGCAGTTACTCGAGGGCCCTCACTGAAGCTTTCTTT.

The chain links TRBV6-2 or TRBV6-3 to TRBJ2-4; D gene unclear. CDR1 is MNHEY and CDR2 is SVGEGT in the germline V gene. The germline V and J ends were trimmed by 7 bases and 0 bases, with 16 bases remaining between them. The CDR3 spans 16 residues. The CDR3 is CASNLGMTEAKNIQYF. CDR3 nucleotides: TGTGCCAGCAACCTGGGAATGACGGAAGCCAAAAACATTCAGTACTTC.

This clonotype was detected ten times or more. The chain has TRBV7-9 and TRBJ2-1, with 9 bases matching TRBD2. The CDR3 covers 17 residues. Germline CDR1 is SEHNR and CDR2 is FQNEAQ (reference sequence). Trimming cost V 1 base and J 1 base; bases outside gene matches: 5. The CDR3 DNA is TGTGCCAGCAGCTTAGGCGGGGGGGCCGGATCCTACAATGAGCAGTTCTTC. Its translation: CASSLGGGAGSYNEQFF.

In its sample, this clonotype was seen many times. For the CDR3, the DNA is TGCGCCAGCAGCTTGGAATCTGGGACGAGAAACTATGGCTACACCTTC. Translating it yields CASSLESGTRNYGYTF. The J gene is TRBJ1-2, the V gene TRBV5-1; weak D call: TRBD1 (5 bases). V was shortened by 0 bases and J by 2 bases, with 14 bases between the two germline ends. The germline V gene has CDR1 SGHRS and CDR2 YFSETQ. The CDR3 covers 16 residues. Drawing the rest from reference TRBV5-1 and TRBJ1-2, the complete variable domain is KAGVTQTPRYLIKTRGQQVTLSCSPISGHRSVSWYQQTPGQGLQFLFEYFSETQRNKGNFPGRFSGRQFSNSRSEMNVSTLELGDSALYLCASSLESGTRNYGYTFGSGTRLTVV.

This clonotype showed up many times. The gene calls are TRBV29-1 and TRBJ2-2; D unclear. The CDR3 is made up of 14 amino acids. V was clipped by 7 bases and J by 0 bases, with 12 bases between them. Germline V gives CDR1 SQVTM, CDR2 ANQGSEA. CDR3: CSARAESNTGELFF. CDR3 DNA sequence: TGCAGCGCCCGGGCGGAATCGAACACCGGGGAGCTGTTTTTT.

The chain recombines TRBV25-1 with TRBJ2-2, with D tentatively TRBD1 (6 bases). V was trimmed by 3 bases and J by 6 bases, leaving 14 bases between them. Per germline, CDR1 MGHDK and CDR2 SYGVNS. The CDR3 is 15 amino acids. The CDR3 DNA sequence: TGTGCCAGCAGTGAGGGTTCAGGGGCGTCCGGGGAGCTGTTTTTT. This translates into CASSEGSGASGELFF.

This chain links TRBV5-1 with TRBJ2-2, with TRBD1 identical over 7 bases. There are 15 residues in the CDR3. The V gene end was trimmed by 3 bases and the J gene end by 4 bases; junction bases not matched to a gene: 6. Germline V gene data show CDR1 as SGHRS and CDR2 as YFSETQ. CDR3 protein: CASSSDRASTGELFF. The CDR3 DNA sequence: TGCGCCAGCAGCTCCGACAGGGCGTCCACCGGGGAGCTGTTTTTT.

The J gene is TRBJ1-4, the V gene TRBV27, with D possibly TRBD1 on 6 matching bases. Germline loops: CDR1 MNHEY, CDR2 SMNVEV (reference sequence). CDR3 length: 16 residues. V lost 3 bases and J 3 bases, leaving 14 bases between the germline ends. The CDR3: CASSLASGVSNEKLFF. The CDR3 DNA sequence: TGTGCCAGCAGTTTGGCCTCAGGGGTATCTAATGAAAAACTGTTTTTT.

This clonotype was counted at least ten times. The chain has TRBV2 and TRBJ2-3; perhaps TRBD2 as D (6 bases). The CDR3 has 15 amino acids. From germline, CDR1 is SNHLY and CDR2 FYNNEI. V was trimmed by 3 bases and J by 0 bases, leaving 10 bases between them. The DNA of the CDR3 is TGTGCCAGCAGTGAGATCCGGGGGAGCACAGATACGCAGTATTTT. It specifies CASSEIRGSTDTQYF. Variable domain in full (rest from reference TRBV2 and TRBJ2-3): EPEVTQTPSHQVTQMGQEVILRCVPISNHLYFYWYRQILGQKVEFLVSFYNNEISEKSEIFDDQFSVERPDGSNFTLKIRSTKLEDSAMYFCASSEIRGSTDTQYFGPGTRLTVL.

CDR3 sequence reads: CASSLRAGEQPQHF. The CDR3, as DNA: TGTGCCAGCAGTTTAAGGGCAGGGGAGCAGCCCCAGCATTTT. J is TRBJ1-5 and V is TRBV12-3 or TRBV12-4, with D possibly TRBD1 on 6 matching bases. Trimming pared 2 bases from V and 7 bases from J, leaving 12 bases between. The CDR3 has 14 amino acids.

On this clonotype: Its ends do not fully match the called genes, so a read error is possible. The V gene is TRBV2, the J gene TRBJ2-7; 8 bases line up with TRBD2. Germline CDR1 reads SNHLY; CDR2 reads FYNNEI. The CDR3 loop spans 10 amino acids. CDR3: CASNRAGEVF. CDR3 DNA: TGTGCCAGCAACCGAGCGGGGGAAGTCTTC.